This T cell receptor (beta chain) was recovered during a study of blood T cell repertoires in COVID-19. Study information: Acute-phase and convalescent COVID-19 samples originated in the United States, Italy and Spain.

V lost 5 bases to trimming and J lost 2 bases; unmatched junction nucleotides: 6. CDR3 length equals 15 residues. Germline assignment: CDR1 LNHDA and CDR2 SQIVND (reference sequence). Clones were sequenced by immunoSEQ multiplex PCR, and TCRdb holds only the in-frame ones, with some missing. The profile shows roughly 80,000 clones, about nine tenths of them singletons. The chain has TRBV19 and TRBJ2-7, with 10 bases fitting TRBD1. This sequence was found in a woman in her forties or fifties in a cohort sampled during active COVID-19. Source material: peripheral blood. The chain's CDR3 is CASSSGTGAAYEQYF. In DNA, the CDR3 is TGTGCCAGTAGTTCCGGGACAGGGGCCGCCTACGAGCAGTACTTC.